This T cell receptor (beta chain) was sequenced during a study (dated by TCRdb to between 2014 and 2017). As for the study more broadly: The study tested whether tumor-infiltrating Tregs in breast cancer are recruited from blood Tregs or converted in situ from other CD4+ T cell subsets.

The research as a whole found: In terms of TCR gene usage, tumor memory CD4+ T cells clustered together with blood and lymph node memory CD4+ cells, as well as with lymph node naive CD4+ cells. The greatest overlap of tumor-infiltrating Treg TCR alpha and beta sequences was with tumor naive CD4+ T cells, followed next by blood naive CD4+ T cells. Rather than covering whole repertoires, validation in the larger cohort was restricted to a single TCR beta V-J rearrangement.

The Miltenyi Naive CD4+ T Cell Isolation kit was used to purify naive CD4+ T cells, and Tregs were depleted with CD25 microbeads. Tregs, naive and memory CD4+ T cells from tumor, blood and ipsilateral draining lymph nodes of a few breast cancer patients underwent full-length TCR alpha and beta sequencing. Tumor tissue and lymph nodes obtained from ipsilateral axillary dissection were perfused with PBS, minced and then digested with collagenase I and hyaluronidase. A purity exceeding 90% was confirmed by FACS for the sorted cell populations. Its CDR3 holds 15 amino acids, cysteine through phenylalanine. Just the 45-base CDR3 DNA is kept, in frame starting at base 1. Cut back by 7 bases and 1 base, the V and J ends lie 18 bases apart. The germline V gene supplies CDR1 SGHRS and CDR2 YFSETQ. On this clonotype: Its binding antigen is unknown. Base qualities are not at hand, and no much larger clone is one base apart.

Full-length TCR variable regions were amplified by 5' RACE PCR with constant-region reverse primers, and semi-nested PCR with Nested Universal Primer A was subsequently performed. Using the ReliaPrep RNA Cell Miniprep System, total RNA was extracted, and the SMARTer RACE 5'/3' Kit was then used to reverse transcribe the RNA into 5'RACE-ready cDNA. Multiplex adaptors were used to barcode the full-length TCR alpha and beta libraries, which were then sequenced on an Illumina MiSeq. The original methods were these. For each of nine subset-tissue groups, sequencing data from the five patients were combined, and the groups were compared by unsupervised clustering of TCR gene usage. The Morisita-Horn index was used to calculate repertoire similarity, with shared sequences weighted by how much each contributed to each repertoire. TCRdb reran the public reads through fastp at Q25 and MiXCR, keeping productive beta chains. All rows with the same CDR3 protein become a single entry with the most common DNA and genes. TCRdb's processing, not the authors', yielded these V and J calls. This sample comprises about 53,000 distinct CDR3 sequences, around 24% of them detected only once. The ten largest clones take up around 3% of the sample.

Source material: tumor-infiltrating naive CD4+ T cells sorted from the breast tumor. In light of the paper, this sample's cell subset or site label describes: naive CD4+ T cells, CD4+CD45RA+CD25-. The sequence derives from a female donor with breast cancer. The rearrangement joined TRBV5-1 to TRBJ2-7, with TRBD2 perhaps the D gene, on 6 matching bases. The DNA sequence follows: TGCGCCAGCGGGGTAGGGGTAGCGGAGTCCTACGAGCAGTACTTC. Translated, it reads CASGVGVAESYEQYF.